Following are 4 T cell receptor beta chains from one sample sequenced in a study of OX40 agonist ivuxolimab in advanced cancers. The table came from immunoSEQ multiplex PCR; TCRdb's copy has only in-frame clones and leaves some out. The data contain around 61,000 clones, 82% of them singletons. Sample: CD4+ or CD8+ T cells sorted from blood, taken in a trial of the OX40 agonist ivuxolimab. The receptors derive from an adult with an advanced solid tumor such as melanoma, head and neck, liver or kidney cancer.

The sample holds one count of this clone. V and J are TRBV30 and TRBJ2-5, with D perhaps being TRBD1 or TRBD2 (6 bases each). Germline CDR1 GTSNPN, CDR2 SVGIG (reference sequence). Trimming took 3 bases from V and 4 from J, leaving 12 bases between them. The length of the CDR3 is 13 residues. CDR3 sequence: CAWSRQEGETQYF. The CDR3 bases are TGTGCCTGGAGCCGACAGGAGGGAGAGACCCAGTACTTC.

The rearrangement links TRBV5-1 to TRBJ2-3; D is uncertain. V was cut by 8 bases and J by 5 bases, with 9 bases left in between. The CDR3 sequence is 11 residues long. Germline CDR1 and CDR2: SGHRS and YFSETQ. For the CDR3, the DNA is TGCGCCAGTAACCTCGGAGATACGCAGTATTTT. Protein: CASNLGDTQYF.

Only one count was recorded for this clone. The gene calls are TRBV28 and TRBJ2-5; either TRBD1 or TRBD2 may fit D (6 bases each). V gave up 7 bases and J gave up 5 bases, with 20 bases separating them. Germline loops: CDR1 MDHEN, CDR2 SYDVKM. This CDR3 has 15 amino acids. The CDR3 protein is CASTKPQGRMETQYF. CDR3 in DNA: TGTGCCAGCACCAAACCCCAGGGGAGGATGGAGACCCAGTACTTC.

The V call is TRBV5-1, the J call TRBJ2-1; D tentatively fits TRBD1 or TRBD2 (5 bases each). The CDR3 totals 18 residues. Germline-derived CDR1 and CDR2 are SGHRS and YFSETQ. Trimming removed 0 bases from V and 7 bases from J, with 23 bases in between. The CDR3 sequence: CASSLAPTTGTHLNEQFF. CDR3 DNA: TGCGCCAGCAGCTTGGCACCAACGACCGGGACCCACCTGAATGAGCAGTTCTTC.